The present entry profiles one T cell receptor beta chain with its context. Extracted from the samples, RNA was reverse transcribed into cDNA to serve as the sequencing template. Data came from immunoSEQ multiplex PCR; TCRdb stores just in-frame clones and leaves some out. The sample holds approximately 180,000 clones, approximately 53% seen once. The record originates from a study of CD8+ T cells in alopecia areata. Trimming removed 8 bases at V and 7 bases at J, with 18 bases between. This CDR3 has 13 amino acids. Germline V gene data show CDR1 as PRHDT and CDR2 as FYEKMQ (reference sequence). This sample's treatment: oral pan-JAK inhibitor, 5-10 mg twice daily.

Specimen: CD8+ T cells sorted from blood, collected at week 24, from a patient treated with tofacitinib. The receptor was derived from a human donor with alopecia areata. The rearrangement uses TRBV13 and TRBJ2-7; the D gene is possibly TRBD1 (5 bases). CDR3 nucleotides: TGTGCCAGCGCTCAGGGAACCGATGGGGAGCAGTACTTC. Its translation is CASAQGTDGEQYF.